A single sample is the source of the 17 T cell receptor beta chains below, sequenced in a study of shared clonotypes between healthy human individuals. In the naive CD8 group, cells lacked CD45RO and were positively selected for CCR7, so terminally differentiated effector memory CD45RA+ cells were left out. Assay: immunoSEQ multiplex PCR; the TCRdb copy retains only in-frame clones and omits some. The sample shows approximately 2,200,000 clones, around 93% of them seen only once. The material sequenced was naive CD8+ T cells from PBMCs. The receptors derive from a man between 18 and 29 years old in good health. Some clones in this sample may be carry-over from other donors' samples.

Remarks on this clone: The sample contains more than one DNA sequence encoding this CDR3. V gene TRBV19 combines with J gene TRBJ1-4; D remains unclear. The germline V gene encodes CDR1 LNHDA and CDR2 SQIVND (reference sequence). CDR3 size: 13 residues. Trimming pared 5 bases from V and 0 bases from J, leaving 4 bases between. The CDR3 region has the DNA TGTGCCAGTAGTCCTACAACTAATGAAAAACTGTTTTTT. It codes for CASSPTTNEKLFF.

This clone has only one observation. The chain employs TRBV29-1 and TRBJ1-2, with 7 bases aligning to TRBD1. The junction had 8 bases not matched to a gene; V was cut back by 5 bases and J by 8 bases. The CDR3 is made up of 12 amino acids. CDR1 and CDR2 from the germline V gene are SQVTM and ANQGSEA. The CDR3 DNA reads TGCAGCGTTTCCGGACAGGCGGGAGGCTACACCTTC. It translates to CSVSGQAGGYTF. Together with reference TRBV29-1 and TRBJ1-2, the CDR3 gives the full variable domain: SAVISQKPSRDICQRGTSLTIQCQVDSQVTMMFWYRQQPGQSLTLIATANQGSEATYESGFVIDKFPISRPNLTFSTLTVSNMSPEDSSIYLCSVSGQAGGYTFGSGTRLTVV.

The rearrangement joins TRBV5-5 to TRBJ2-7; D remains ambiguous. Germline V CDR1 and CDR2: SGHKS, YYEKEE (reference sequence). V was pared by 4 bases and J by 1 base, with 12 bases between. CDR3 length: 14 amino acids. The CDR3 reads CASSIRVGSYEQYF. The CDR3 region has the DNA TGTGCCAGCAGCATTAGGGTAGGGTCCTACGAGCAGTACTTC.

CDR3: CASSVGRSNEKLFF. The CDR3 region has the DNA TGTGCCAGCAGCGTAGGGCGGTCTAATGAAAAACTGTTTTTT. This chain connects TRBV9 to TRBJ1-4, with no clear D. Trimming left V 0 bases short and J 3 bases short, with 6 bases between. Germline V gene data show CDR1 as SGDLS and CDR2 as YYNGEE. The CDR3 spans 14 residues.

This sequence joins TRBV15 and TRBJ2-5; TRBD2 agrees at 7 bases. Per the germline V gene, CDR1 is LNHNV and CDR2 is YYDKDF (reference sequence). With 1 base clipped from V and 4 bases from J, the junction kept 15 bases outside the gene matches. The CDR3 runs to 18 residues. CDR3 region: CATSRGIGWLAERETQYF. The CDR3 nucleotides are TGTGCCACCAGCAGAGGTATCGGGTGGCTAGCGGAACGAGAGACCCAGTACTTC.

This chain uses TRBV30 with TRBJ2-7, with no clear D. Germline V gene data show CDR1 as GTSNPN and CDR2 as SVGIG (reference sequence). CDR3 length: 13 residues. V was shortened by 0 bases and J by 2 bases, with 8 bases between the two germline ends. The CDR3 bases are TGTGCCTGGAGTGTAGGCCTAGCCTACGAGCAGTACTTC. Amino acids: CAWSVGLAYEQYF.

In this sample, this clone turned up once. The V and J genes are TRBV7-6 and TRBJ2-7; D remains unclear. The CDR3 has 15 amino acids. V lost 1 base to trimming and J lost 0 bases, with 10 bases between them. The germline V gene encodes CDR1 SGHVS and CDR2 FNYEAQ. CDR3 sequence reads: CASSLGIGTSYEQYF. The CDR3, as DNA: TGTGCCAGCAGCTTAGGCATAGGCACCTCCTACGAGCAGTACTTC.

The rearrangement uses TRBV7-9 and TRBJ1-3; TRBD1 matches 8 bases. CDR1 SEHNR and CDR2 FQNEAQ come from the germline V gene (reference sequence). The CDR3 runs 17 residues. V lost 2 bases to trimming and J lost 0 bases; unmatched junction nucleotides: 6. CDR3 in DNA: TGTGCCAGCAGCTTATGGGACAGGAGACGCTCTGGAAACACCATATATTTT. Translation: CASSLWDRRRSGNTIYF.

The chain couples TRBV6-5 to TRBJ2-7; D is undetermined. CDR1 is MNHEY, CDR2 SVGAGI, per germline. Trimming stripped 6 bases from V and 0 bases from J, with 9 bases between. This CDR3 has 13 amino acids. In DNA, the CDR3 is TGTGCCAGCAGCCACAGCAGCTCCTACGAGCAGTACTTC. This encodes CASSHSSSYEQYF.

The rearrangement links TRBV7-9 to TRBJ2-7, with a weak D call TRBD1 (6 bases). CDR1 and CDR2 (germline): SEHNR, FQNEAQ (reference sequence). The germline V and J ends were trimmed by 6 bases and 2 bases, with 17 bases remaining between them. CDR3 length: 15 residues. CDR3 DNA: TGTGCCAGCAGTCACAGGGCAGTAACCCCCTACGAGCAGTACTTC. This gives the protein CASSHRAVTPYEQYF.

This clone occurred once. CDR3 sequence reads: CASSRKDGQLSYEQYF. The CDR3 DNA reads as TGTGCCAGCAGCCGCAAGGATGGACAGCTCTCCTACGAGCAGTACTTC. The genes are TRBV7-8 and TRBJ2-7; maybe TRBD1 (6 bases). CDR3 length: 16 amino acids. The germline gives CDR1 SGHVS, CDR2 FQNEAQ. The ends were cut back, 5 bases at V and 0 bases at J, with 17 bases in the middle.

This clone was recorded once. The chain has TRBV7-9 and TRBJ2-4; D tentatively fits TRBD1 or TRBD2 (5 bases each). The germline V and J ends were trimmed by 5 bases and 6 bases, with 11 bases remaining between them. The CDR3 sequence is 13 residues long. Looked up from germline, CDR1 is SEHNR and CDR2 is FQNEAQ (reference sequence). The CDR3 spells CASSPGTANIQYF. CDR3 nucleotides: TGTGCCAGCAGCCCGGGGACGGCAAACATTCAGTACTTC.

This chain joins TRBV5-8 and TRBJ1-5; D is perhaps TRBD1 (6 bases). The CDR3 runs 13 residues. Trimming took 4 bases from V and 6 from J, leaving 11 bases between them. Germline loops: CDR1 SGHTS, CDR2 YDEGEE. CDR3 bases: TGTGCCAGCAGCGGGGGCGGGGGTCAGCCCCAGCATTTT. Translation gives CASSGGGGQPQHF.

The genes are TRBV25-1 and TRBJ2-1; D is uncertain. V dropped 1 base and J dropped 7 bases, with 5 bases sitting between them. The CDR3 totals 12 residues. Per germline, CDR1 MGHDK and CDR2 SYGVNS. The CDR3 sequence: CASSESVNEQFF. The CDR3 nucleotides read TGTGCCAGCAGTGAATCAGTAAATGAGCAGTTCTTC.

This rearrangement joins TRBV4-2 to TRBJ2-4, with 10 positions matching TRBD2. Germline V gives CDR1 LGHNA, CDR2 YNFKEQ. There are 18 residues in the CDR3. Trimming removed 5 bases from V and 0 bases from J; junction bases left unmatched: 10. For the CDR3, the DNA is TGTGCCAGCAGCTCACGGACTAGCGGAGTTATAGCCAAAAACATTCAGTACTTC. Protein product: CASSSRTSGVIAKNIQYF.

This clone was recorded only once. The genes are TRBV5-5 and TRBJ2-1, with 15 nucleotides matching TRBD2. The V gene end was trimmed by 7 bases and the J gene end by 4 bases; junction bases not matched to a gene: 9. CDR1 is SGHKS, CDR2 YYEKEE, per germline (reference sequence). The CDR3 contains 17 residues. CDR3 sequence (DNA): TGTGCCAGCGGCCCGGGACTAGCGGGAGGCGATTACAATGAGCAGTTCTTC. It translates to CASGPGLAGGDYNEQFF.

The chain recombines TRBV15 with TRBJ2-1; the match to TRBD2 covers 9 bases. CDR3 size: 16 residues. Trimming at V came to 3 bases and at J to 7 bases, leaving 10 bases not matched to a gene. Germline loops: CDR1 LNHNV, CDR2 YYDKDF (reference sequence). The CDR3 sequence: CATSRLAGYSRNEQFF. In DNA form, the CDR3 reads TGTGCCACCAGCAGGCTAGCGGGATACTCTCGGAATGAGCAGTTCTTC.